This passage covers 7 T cell receptor beta chains from one sample sequenced in a study of blood T cell repertoires in COVID-19. Assay: immunoSEQ multiplex PCR; the TCRdb copy retains only in-frame clones and omits some. The sample gives around 200,000 clones, 75% to 90% of which show up once; roughly 0.8% is in the top ten. Specimen: PBMCs or T cells enriched from blood (not recorded which). The receptors here all came from a woman aged 18-30 years who had recovered from COVID-19.

V and J are TRBV19 and TRBJ1-2; no firm D call. Germline CDR1 is LNHDA and CDR2 is SQIVND (reference sequence). V was clipped by 8 bases and J by 0 bases, with 13 bases between them. The CDR3 is made up of 14 amino acids. CDR3 coding DNA: TGTGCCAGTTCGCCGGGTGGATCTAACTATGGCTACACCTTC. As protein: CASSPGGSNYGYTF.

In its sample, this clone was seen once. V and J are TRBV6-5 and TRBJ2-2; TRBD1 might be the D (6 bases). Germline V gene data show CDR1 as MNHEY and CDR2 as SVGAGI. The CDR3 sequence is 15 residues long. V lost 7 bases and J lost 4, with 16 bases in between. The CDR3 DNA follows: TGTGCCAGCACCGGGACAACGGTTCTCACCGGGGAGCTGTTTTTT. Its translation: CASTGTTVLTGELFF.

The gene calls are TRBV19 and TRBJ2-1, with TRBD2 identical over 13 bases. The germline V gene has CDR1 LNHDA and CDR2 SQIVND (reference sequence). The V and J ends lost 3 bases and 3 bases, in that order; junction bases with no gene match: 8. The CDR3 is 18 residues long. The CDR3, as DNA: TGTGCCAGTAGTATTGGGCCACTAGCGGGAGGGATCTACAATGAGCAGTTCTTC. This translates into CASSIGPLAGGIYNEQFF.

The V gene is TRBV19, the J gene TRBJ1-1; D gene unclear. Trimming removed 9 bases from V and 1 base from J, with 9 bases in between. Per the germline V gene, CDR1 is LNHDA and CDR2 is SQIVND (reference sequence). There are 12 residues in the CDR3. The CDR3 region has the DNA TGTGCCAGATCGCAGGCGAACACTGAAGCTTTCTTT. It specifies CARSQANTEAFF.

The chain combines TRBV4-1 with TRBJ2-1, with 10 bases that match TRBD2. Trimming took 4 bases from V and 2 from J; bases not matched to a gene: 5. Germline assignment: CDR1 MGHRA and CDR2 YSYEKL. This CDR3 spans 16 amino acids. The CDR3: CASSPSGRYPYNEQFF. CDR3 nucleotide sequence: TGCGCCAGCAGCCCTAGCGGGAGATACCCCTACAATGAGCAGTTCTTC.

The chain recombines TRBV2 with TRBJ2-3; TRBD2 aligns across 13 bases. Trimming cost V 6 bases and J 0 bases; bases outside gene matches: 6. The germline V gene has CDR1 SNHLY and CDR2 FYNNEI. The CDR3 is 17 amino acids. The CDR3 nucleotides are TGTGCCAGCAGGCCCGGGACTAGCGGGATTAGCACAGATACGCAGTATTTT. This encodes CASRPGTSGISTDTQYF. Full variable domain (outside the CDR3, taken from reference TRBV2 and TRBJ2-3): EPEVTQTPSHQVTQMGQEVILRCVPISNHLYFYWYRQILGQKVEFLVSFYNNEISEKSEIFDDQFSVERPDGSNFTLKIRSTKLEDSAMYFCASRPGTSGISTDTQYFGPGTRLTVL.

The chain employs TRBV3-1 (or the pseudogene TRBV3-2) and TRBJ1-1; D may be TRBD1 (5 bases). This CDR3 has 14 residues. With 1 base removed from V and 10 bases from J, the gap between germline ends came to 16 bases. Per the germline V gene, CDR1 is LGHDT and CDR2 is YNNKEL (reference sequence). The CDR3 DNA is TGTGCCAGCAGCCAAGGTGAAGTGGGGGGATTAGCTTTCTTT. This translates into CASSQGEVGGLAFF.